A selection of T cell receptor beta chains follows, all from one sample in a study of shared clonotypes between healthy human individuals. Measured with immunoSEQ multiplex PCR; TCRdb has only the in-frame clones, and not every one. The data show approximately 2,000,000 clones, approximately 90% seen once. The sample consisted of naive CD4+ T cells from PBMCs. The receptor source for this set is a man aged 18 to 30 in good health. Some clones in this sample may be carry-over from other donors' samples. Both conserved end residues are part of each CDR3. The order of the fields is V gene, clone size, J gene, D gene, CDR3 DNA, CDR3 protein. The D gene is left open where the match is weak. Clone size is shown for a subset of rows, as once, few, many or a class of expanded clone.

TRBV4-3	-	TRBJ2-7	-	TGCGCCAGCAGCCCGGGAATAGGGAGCTCCTACGAGCAGTACTTC	CASSPGIGSSYEQYF
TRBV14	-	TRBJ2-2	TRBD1	TGTGCCAGCAGCCAATTGACAGGGGGGAACACCGGGGAGCTGTTTTTT	CASSQLTGGNTGELFF
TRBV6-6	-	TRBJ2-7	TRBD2	TGTGCCAGCAACATAGCGGGAGGGTTTTACGAGCAGTACTTC	CASNIAGGFYEQYF
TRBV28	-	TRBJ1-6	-	TGTGCCAGCAGCCCGACGGGCAGAGGTAATTCACCCCTCCACTTT	CASSPTGRGNSPLHF
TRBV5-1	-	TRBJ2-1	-	TGCGCCAGCAGCCAAAGCAGGAGCTCCTACAATGAGCAGTTCTTC	CASSQSRSSYNEQFF
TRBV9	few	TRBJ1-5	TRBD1	TGTGCCAGCAGCCTACAGGGGGAGAGCAATCAGCCCCAGCATTTT	CASSLQGESNQPQHF
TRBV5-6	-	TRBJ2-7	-	TGTGCCAGCAGCTTGAGGACCTTAAAGCGGGTCCACGAGCAGTACTTC	CASSLRTLKRVHEQYF
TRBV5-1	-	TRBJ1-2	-	TGCGCCAGCAGCTTGACCACGTCAGAACCTAACTATGGCTACACCTTC	CASSLTTSEPNYGYTF
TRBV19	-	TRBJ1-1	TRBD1	TGTGCCAGTAGCATCCAAGACAGGGGGAACACTGAAGCTTTCTTT	CASSIQDRGNTEAFF
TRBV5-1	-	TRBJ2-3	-	TGCGCCAGCAGCTCCTCTGGTTCCACAGATACGCAGTATTTT	CASSSSGSTDTQYF
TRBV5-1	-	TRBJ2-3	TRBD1	TGCGCCAGCAGCCTGGGGACAGGGATCACGATGGGAGATACGCAGTATTTT	CASSLGTGITMGDTQYF
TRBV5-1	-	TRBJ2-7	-	TGCGCCAGCAGCGTATCCCAGGGCCCGGGTGAGCAGTACTTC	CASSVSQGPGEQYF
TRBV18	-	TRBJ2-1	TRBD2	TGTGCCAGCTCACTCAGGCTAGCGGGAGAGGCCCACAATGAGCAGTTCTTC	CASSLRLAGEAHNEQFF
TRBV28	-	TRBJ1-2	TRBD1	TGTGCCAGCAGTTCCTTACTGGGTACAGGGGGCATGATTGGCTACACCTTC	CASSSLLGTGGMIGYTF
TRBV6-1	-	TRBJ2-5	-	TGTGCCAGCATCAGGTCTGGGCGTCAAGAGACCCAGTACTTC	CASIRSGRQETQYF
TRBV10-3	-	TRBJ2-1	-	TGTGCCATCAAGGCCAGGGTGGATAGAAATGAGCAGTTCTTC	CAIKARVDRNEQFF
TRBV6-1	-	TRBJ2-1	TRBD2	TGTGCCAGCAGTGAAGGCCAGCGGGAGCACGATGAGCAGTTCTTC	CASSEGQREHDEQFF
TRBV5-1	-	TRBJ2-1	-	TGCGCCAGCAGCTTGAGGGCGCGGGACGGGGGGTTCTTC	CASSLRARDGGFF
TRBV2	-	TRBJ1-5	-	TGTGCCAGCAGCCCCACAGGGCTTAGCAATCAGCCCCAGCATTTT	CASSPTGLSNQPQHF
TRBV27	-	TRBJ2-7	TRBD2	TGTGCCAGCAGTGTCAGCGGGAGGCGAGGCGAGCAGTACTTC	CASSVSGRRGEQYF
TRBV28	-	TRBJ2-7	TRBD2	TGTGCCAGCTCACGAGCGGGGGGTGGCTACTACGAGCAGTACTTC	CASSRAGGGYYEQYF
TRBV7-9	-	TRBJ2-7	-	TGTGCCAGCAGCTTAGACTCGGCCTACGAGCAGTACTTC	CASSLDSAYEQYF
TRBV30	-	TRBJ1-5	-	TGTGCCTGGAGTGTACGAGGGACACATAATCAGCCCCAGCATTTT	CAWSVRGTHNQPQHF
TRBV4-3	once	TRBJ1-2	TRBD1	TGCGCCAGCAGGCGTACCGGGACAGGGGGCTTAGGATCCTATGGCTACACCTTC	CASRRTGTGGLGSYGYTF
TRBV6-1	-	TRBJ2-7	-	TGTGCCAGCACCCGAGACCCATACGAGCAGTACTTC	CASTRDPYEQYF
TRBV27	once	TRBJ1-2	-	TGTGCCAGCAGTTTATCATTTAGCAATGGCTACACCTTC	CASSLSFSNGYTF
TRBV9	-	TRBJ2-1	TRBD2	TGTGCCAGCAGCGTAGCTACTGCGACTAGCGGCTACAATGAGCAGTTCTTC	CASSVATATSGYNEQFF
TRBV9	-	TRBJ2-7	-	TGTGCCAGCGCACCTCAGGGAAAAGTCCACGAGCAGTACTTC	CASAPQGKVHEQYF
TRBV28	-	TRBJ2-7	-	TGTGCCAGCAGGTTGCGGGGTCTTTCCCGCTACGAGCAGTACTTC	CASRLRGLSRYEQYF
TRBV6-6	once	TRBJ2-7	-	TGTGCCAGCAGTCGGGCTAGCGCAATTCCAAACTACGAGCAGTACTTC	CASSRASAIPNYEQYF
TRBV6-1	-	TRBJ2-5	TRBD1	TGTGCCAGCAGTGAAGGGAGGACAGGGACTGAGACCCAGTACTTC	CASSEGRTGTETQYF
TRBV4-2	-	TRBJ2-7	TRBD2	TGTGCCAGCAGCCAAGATGGGCTAGCGGGAGGTGAGCAGTACTTC	CASSQDGLAGGEQYF
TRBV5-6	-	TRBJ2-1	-	TGTGCCAGCAGCCCGTCGACGGGAAGGTCCTACAATGAGCAGTTCTTC	CASSPSTGRSYNEQFF
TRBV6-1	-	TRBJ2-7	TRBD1	TGTGCCAGCAGTGAGGGACAGGGAGAGGGCTACGAGCAGTACTTC	CASSEGQGEGYEQYF
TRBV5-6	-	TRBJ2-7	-	TGTGCCAGCAGCTTCGGGACATCTTTCTACGAGCAGTACTTC	CASSFGTSFYEQYF
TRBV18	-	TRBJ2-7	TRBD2	TGTGCCAGCTTATTGACTAGCGGGAGCAACGAGCAGTACTTC	CASLLTSGSNEQYF
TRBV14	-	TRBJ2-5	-	TGTGCCAGCAGCCAAGTGTTCAGGAGCCGAGGAGGCCAAGAGACCCAGTACTTC	CASSQVFRSRGGQETQYF
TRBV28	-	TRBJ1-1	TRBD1	TGTGCCAGCAGTCCACAGGGGGCGCCGAACACTGAAGCTTTCTTT	CASSPQGAPNTEAFF
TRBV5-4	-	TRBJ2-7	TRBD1	TGTGCCAGCAGCCCGACCCTTACAGGGGGCTCCTACGAGCAGTACTTC	CASSPTLTGGSYEQYF
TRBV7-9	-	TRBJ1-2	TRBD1	TGTGCCAGCAGCCTAACAGGGGTAGGCTACACCTTC	CASSLTGVGYTF
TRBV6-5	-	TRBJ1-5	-	TGTGCCAGCAACATTGACAGATATAGCAATCAGCCCCAGCATTTT	CASNIDRYSNQPQHF
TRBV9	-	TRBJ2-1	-	TGTGCCAGCAGCGCCCAGGACGCACAGCCGGTGCAGTTCTTC	CASSAQDAQPVQFF
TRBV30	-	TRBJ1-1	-	TGTGCCGCACAGGGACCGAACACTGAAGCTTTCTTT	CAAQGPNTEAFF
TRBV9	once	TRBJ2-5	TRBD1	TGTGCCAGCAGCCCGCGACAGGGGGGCTGGGAGACCCAGTACTTC	CASSPRQGGWETQYF
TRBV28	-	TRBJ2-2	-	TGTGCCAGCGCAATGAGGGGGGCCTACACCGGGGAGCTGTTTTTT	CASAMRGAYTGELFF
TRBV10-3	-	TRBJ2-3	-	TGTGCCACCCCGGCAACGGCTTGCGCCGCGGCAGATACGCAGTATTTT	CATPATACAAADTQYF
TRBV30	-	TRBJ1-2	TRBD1	TGTGCCTGGGAATCAACCGGGACAGGGTACTATGGCTACACCTTC	CAWESTGTGYYGYTF
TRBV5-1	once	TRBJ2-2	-	TGCGCCAGCGGGGTCGGCACCGGGGAGCTGTTTTTT	CASGVGTGELFF
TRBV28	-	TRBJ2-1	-	TGTGCCAGCATGGAGGGGGCATCCTACAATGAGCAGTTCTTC	CASMEGASYNEQFF
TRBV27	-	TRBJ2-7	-	TGTGCCAGCACCCTAAGAGGGTCTAGCCGGCCCTACGAGCAGTACTTC	CASTLRGSSRPYEQYF
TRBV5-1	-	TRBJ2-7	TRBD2	TGCGCCAGCAGCCCGACGGGGGGAATCTCCTACGAGCAGTACTTC	CASSPTGGISYEQYF
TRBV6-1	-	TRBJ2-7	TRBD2	TGTGCCAGCAGTGACCCTAGCGGGCGCTACGAGCAGTACTTC	CASSDPSGRYEQYF
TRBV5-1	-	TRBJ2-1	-	TGCGCCAGCAGCTCCCGGGACCAGTCCTACAATGAGCAGTTCTTC	CASSSRDQSYNEQFF
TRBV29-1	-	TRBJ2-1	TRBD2	TGCAGCGTTGGAGTAGCGGGAGTGGTTAGTGAGCAGTTCTTC	CSVGVAGVVSEQFF
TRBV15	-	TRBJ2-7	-	TGTGCCACCAGCAAGATCCGGGACAACTACGAGCAGTACTTC	CATSKIRDNYEQYF